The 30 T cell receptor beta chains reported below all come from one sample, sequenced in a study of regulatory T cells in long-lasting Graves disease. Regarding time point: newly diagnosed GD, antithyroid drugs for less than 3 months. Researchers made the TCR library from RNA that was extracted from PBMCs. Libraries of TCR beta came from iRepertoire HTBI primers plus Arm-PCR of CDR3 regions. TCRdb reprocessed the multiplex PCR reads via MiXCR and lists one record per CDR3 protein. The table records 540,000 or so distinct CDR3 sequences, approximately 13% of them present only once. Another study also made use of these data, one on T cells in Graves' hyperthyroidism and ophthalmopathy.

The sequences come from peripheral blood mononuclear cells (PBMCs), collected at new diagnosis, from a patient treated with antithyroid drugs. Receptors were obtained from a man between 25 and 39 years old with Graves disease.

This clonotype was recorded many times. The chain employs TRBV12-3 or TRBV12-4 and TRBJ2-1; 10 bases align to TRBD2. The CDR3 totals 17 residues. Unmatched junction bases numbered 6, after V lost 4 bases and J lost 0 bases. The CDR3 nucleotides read TGTGCCAGCAGTTCTCAGACTAGCGGGTACTCCTACAATGAGCAGTTCTTC. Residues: CASSSQTSGYSYNEQFF.

CDR3 DNA sequence: TGTGCCAGCAGTCACAAATCGACTAGCGGGAGAGTTGAGCAGTTCTTC. Translated, it gives CASSHKSTSGRVEQFF. The rearrangement links TRBV6-1 to TRBJ2-1; 12 bases map to TRBD2. Germline V gene data show CDR1 as MNHNS and CDR2 as SASEGT. The CDR3 spans 16 residues. V lost 5 bases, J lost 9 bases, and 11 bases stayed unmatched.

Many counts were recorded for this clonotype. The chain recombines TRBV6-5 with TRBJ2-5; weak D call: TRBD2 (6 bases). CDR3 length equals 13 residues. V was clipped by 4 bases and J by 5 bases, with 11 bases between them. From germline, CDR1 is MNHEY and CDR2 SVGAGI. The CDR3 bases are TGTGCCAGCAGTTCGGGAGAATGGGAGACCCAGTACTTC. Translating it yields CASSSGEWETQYF.

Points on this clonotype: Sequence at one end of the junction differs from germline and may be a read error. The CDR3 here is CASGLIRGTEAFF. Written as DNA, the CDR3 is TGCGCCAGCGGCTTGATTAGGGGAACTGAAGCTTTCTTT. The chain has TRBV5-1 and TRBJ1-1; D possibly corresponds to TRBD1 (5 bases). CDR3 length: 13 amino acids. Germline CDR1 and CDR2: SGHRS and YFSETQ.

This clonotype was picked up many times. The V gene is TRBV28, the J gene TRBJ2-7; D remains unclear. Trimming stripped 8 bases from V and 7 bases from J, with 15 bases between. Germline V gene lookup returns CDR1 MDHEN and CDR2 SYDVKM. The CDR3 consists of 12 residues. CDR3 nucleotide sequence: TGTGCCAGCTCTCCGAAGTCTAGGGAGCAGTACTTC. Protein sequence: CASSPKSREQYF. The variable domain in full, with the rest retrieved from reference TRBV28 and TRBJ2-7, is DVKVTQSSRYLVKRTGEKVFLECVQDMDHENMFWYRQDPGLGLRLIYFSYDVKMKEKGDIPEGYSVSREKKERFSLILESASTNQTSMYLCASSPKSREQYFGPGTRLTVT.

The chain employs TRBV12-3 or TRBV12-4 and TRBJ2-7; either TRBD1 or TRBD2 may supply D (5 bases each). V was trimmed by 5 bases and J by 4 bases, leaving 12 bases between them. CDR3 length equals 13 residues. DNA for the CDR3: TGTGCCAGCAGTCCTAATGGGGGATACGAGCAGTACTTC. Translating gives CASSPNGGYEQYF.

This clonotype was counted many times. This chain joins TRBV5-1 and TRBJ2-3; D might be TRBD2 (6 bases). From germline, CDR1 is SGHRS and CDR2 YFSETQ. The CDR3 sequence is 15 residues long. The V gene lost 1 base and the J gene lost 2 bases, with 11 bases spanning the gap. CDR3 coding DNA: TGCGCCAGCAGCTTGATAGGACTAACCACAGATACGCAGTATTTT. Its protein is CASSLIGLTTDTQYF.

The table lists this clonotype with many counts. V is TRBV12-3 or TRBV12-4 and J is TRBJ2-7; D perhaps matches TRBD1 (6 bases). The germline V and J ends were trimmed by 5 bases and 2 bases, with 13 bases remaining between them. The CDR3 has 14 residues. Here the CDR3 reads CASSPRTATYEQYF. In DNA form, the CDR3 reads TGTGCCAGCAGTCCCCGGACAGCCACCTACGAGCAGTACTTC.

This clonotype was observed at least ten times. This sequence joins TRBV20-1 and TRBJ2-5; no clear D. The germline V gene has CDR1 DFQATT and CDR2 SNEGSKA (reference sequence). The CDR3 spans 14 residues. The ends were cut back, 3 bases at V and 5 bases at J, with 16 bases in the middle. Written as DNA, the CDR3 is TGCAGTGCTAGGGCCCACGGCGGTAGGGAGACCCAGTACTTC. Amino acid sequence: CSARAHGGRETQYF.

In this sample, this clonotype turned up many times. Written as DNA, the CDR3 is TGTGCCAGCATTAGGCGGGAGTTGGGCGAGCAGTACTTC. Translating it yields CASIRRELGEQYF. The chain carries TRBV2 and TRBJ2-7; 7 nucleotides match TRBD2. The CDR3 is 13 residues long. Germline V gene data show CDR1 as SNHLY and CDR2 as FYNNEI. Trimming at V came to 7 bases and at J to 6 bases, leaving 9 bases not matched to a gene.

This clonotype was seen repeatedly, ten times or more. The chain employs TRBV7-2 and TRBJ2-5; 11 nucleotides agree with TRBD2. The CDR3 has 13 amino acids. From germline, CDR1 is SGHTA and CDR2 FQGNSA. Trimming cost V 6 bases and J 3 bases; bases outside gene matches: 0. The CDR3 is CASRLAGEETQYF. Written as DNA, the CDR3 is TGTGCCAGCAGACTAGCGGGAGAAGAGACCCAGTACTTC.

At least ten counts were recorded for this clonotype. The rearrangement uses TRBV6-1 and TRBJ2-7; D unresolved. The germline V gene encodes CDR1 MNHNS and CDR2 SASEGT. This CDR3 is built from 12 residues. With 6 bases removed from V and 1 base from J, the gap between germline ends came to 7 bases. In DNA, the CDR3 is TGTGCCAGCAGGCCGGAATCCTACGAGCAGTACTTC. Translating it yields CASRPESYEQYF.

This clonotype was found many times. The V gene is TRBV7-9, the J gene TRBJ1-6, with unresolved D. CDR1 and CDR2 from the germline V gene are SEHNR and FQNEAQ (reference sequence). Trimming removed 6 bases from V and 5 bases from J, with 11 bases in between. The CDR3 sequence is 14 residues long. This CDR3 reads CASRHDGHNSPLHF. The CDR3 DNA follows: TGTGCCAGCAGGCATGACGGACATAATTCACCCCTCCACTTT.

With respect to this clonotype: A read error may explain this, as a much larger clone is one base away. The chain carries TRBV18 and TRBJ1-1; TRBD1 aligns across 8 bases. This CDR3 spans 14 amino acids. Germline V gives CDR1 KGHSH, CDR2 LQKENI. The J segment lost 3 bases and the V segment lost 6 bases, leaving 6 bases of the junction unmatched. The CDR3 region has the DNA TGTGCCAGCTCGCCGACAGGGGCCGACACTGAAGCTTTCTTT. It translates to CASSPTGADTEAFF.

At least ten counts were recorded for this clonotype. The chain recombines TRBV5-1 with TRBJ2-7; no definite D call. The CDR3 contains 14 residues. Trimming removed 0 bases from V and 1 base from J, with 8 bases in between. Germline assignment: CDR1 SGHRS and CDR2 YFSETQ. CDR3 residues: CASSLEPESYEQYF. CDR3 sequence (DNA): TGCGCCAGCAGCTTGGAGCCAGAGTCCTACGAGCAGTACTTC.

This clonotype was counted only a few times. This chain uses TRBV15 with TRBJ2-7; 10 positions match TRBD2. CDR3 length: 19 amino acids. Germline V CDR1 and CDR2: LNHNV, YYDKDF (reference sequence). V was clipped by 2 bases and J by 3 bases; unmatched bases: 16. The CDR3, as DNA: TGTGCCACCAGCAGAACCTACAGGCGAGCGGGAGGGCCGGACTACGAGCAGTACTTC. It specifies CATSRTYRRAGGPDYEQYF. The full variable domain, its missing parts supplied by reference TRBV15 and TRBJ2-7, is DAMVIQNPRYQVTQFGKPVTLSCSQTLNHNVMYWYQQKSSQAPKLLFHYYDKDFNNEADTPDNFQSRRPNTSFCFLDIRSPGLGDTAMYLCATSRTYRRAGGPDYEQYFGPGTRLTVT.

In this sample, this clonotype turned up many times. CDR3 loop: CASSAAAVYNEQFF. The DNA for the CDR3 is TGTGCCAGCAGTGCCGCGGCAGTGTACAATGAGCAGTTCTTC. This chain joins TRBV2 and TRBJ2-1, with D hard to call. The CDR3 covers 14 residues. V lost 4 bases and J lost 4, with 11 bases in between. Germline assignment: CDR1 SNHLY and CDR2 FYNNEI.

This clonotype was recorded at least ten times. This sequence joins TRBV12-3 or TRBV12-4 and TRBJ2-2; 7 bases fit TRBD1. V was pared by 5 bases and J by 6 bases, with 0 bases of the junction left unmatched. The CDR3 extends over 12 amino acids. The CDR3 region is CASSQGAGELFF. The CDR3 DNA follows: TGTGCCAGCAGTCAGGGGGCCGGGGAGCTGTTTTTT.

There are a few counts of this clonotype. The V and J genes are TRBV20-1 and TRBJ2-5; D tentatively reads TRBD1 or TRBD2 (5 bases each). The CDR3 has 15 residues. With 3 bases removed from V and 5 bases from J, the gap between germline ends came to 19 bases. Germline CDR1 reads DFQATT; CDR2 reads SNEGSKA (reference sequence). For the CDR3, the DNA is TGCAGTGCTAGCGGGTGGACGGGACCTCTCGAGACCCAGTACTTC. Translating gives CSASGWTGPLETQYF.

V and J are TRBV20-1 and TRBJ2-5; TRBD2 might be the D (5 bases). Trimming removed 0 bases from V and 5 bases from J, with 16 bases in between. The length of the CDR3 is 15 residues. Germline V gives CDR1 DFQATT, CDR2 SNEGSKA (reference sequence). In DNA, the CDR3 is TGCAGTGCTAGAGACGAGGGCCTGGCTCGGGAGACCCAGTACTTC. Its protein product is CSARDEGLARETQYF.

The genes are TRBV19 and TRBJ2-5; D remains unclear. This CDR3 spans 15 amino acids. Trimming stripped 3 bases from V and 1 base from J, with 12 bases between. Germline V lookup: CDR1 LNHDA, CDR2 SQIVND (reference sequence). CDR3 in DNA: TGTGCCAGTAGTATTCCGTTGGGCAGCCAAGAGACCCAGTACTTC. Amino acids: CASSIPLGSQETQYF.

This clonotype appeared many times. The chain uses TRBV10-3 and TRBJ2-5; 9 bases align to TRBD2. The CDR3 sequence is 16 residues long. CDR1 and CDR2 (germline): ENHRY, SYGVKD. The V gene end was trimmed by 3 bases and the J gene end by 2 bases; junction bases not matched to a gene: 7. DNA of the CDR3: TGTGCCATCAGTGACGCTAGCGGGACCCTACAAGAGACCCAGTACTTC. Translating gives CAISDASGTLQETQYF.

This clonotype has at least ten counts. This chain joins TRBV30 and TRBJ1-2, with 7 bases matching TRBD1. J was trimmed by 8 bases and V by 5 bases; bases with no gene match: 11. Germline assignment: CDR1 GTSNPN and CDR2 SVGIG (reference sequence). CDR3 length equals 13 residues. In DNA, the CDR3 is TGTGCCTGGGGGACCTACAGGGGTGGCGGCTACACCTTC. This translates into CAWGTYRGGGYTF.

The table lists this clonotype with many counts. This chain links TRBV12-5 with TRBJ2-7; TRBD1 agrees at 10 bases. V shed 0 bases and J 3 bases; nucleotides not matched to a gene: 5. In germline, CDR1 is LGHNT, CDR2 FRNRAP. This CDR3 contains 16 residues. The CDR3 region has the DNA TGTGCTAGTGGTTTGGTCCTGGGACAGGGGCGCTACGAGCAGTACTTC. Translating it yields CASGLVLGQGRYEQYF.

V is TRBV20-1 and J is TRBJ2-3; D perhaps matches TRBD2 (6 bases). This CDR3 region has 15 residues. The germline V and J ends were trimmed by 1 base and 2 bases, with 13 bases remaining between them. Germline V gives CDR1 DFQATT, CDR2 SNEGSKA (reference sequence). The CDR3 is CSARAEGGATDTQYF. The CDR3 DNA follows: TGCAGTGCTAGAGCCGAGGGAGGCGCCACAGATACGCAGTATTTT.

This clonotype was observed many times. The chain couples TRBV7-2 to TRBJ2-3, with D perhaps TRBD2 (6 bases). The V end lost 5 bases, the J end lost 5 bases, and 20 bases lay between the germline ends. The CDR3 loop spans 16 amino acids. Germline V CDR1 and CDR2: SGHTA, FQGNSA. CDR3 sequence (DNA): TGTGCCAGCAGCCCTACGTCTGGCGGGGTTAGAGATACGCAGTATTTT. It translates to CASSPTSGGVRDTQYF. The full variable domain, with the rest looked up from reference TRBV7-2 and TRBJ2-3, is GAGVSQSPSNKVTEKGKDVELRCDPISGHTALYWYRQSLGQGLEFLIYFQGNSAPDKSGLPSDRFSAERTGGSVSTLTIQRTQQEDSAVYLCASSPTSGGVRDTQYFGPGTRLTVL.

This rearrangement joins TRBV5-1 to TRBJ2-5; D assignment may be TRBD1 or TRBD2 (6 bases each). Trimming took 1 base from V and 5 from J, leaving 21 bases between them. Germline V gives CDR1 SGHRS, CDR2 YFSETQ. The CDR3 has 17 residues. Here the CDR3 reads CASSLFPGATRKETQYF. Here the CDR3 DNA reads TGCGCCAGCAGCTTGTTTCCGGGGGCGACGAGGAAGGAGACCCAGTACTTC. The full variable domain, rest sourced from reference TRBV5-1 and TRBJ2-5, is KAGVTQTPRYLIKTRGQQVTLSCSPISGHRSVSWYQQTPGQGLQFLFEYFSETQRNKGNFPGRFSGRQFSNSRSEMNVSTLELGDSALYLCASSLFPGATRKETQYFGPGTRLLVL.

The CDR3 DNA is TGTGCCACCAGCAGAGCGGGAAACACCATATATTTT. Its translation is CATSRAGNTIYF. The chain recombines TRBV15 with TRBJ1-3; no reliable D call. Germline CDR1 and CDR2: LNHNV and YYDKDF (reference sequence). Trimming pared 1 base from V and 4 bases from J, leaving 2 bases between. The CDR3 consists of 12 residues.

CDR3 DNA: TGTGCCAGCACCAATTTTGGGAACAATGAGCAGTTCTTC. It specifies CASTNFGNNEQFF. This sequence joins TRBV12-3 or TRBV12-4 and TRBJ2-1; D call uncertain. V was pared by 7 bases and J by 5 bases, with 12 bases between. The CDR3 spans 13 residues.

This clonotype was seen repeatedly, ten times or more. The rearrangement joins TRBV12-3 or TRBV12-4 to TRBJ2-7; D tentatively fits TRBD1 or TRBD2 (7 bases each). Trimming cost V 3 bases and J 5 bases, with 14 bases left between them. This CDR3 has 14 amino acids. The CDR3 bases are TGTGCCAGCAGTTTTGTGGGAGGGGGCCACGAGCAGTACTTC. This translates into CASSFVGGGHEQYF.